The clone carrying this TCR beta chain came up a few times. As yet, its antigen is unknown. This entry is derived from a study of CD8+ T cells in alopecia areata. Study results and caveats: Shared TCR sequences were less clear between patients than in mice, possibly partly from HLA diversity. Higher clonality and more expanded CD8+ clones appeared in lesional than normal scalp.

cDNA prepared by RNA extraction and subsequent reverse transcription served as the template for sequencing. Profiling relied on immunoSEQ multiplex PCR, and the TCRdb table lists in-frame clones only, not all of them. The sample lists roughly 140,000 clones; around 62% were seen once. Germline values: CDR1 SGHDN, CDR2 FVKESK. The CDR3 totals 14 residues. V dropped 3 bases and J dropped 7 bases, with 13 bases sitting between them. The chain uses TRBV14 and TRBJ2-1, with no clear D. The sequenced sample was CD8+ T cells sorted from blood. The clonotype comes from a human donor in good health. CDR3 amino acids: CASSHLDGKNEQFF. CDR3 DNA: TGTGCCAGCAGCCACCTGGACGGTAAGAATGAGCAGTTCTTC. Looking up the rest from reference TRBV14 and TRBJ2-1 gives the full variable domain: EAGVTQFPSHSVIEKGQTVTLRCDPISGHDNLYWYRRVMGKEIKFLLHFVKESKQDESGMPNNRFLAERTGGTYSTLKVQPAELEDSGVYFCASSHLDGKNEQFFGPGTRLTVL.